This T cell receptor (beta chain) was recovered during a study of shared clonotypes between healthy human individuals. Clones were sequenced by immunoSEQ multiplex PCR, and TCRdb holds only the in-frame ones, with some missing. This repertoire shows more than 1.2 million clones, approximately 98.5% found once; its top ten account for over 0.3%. Germline values: CDR1 SNHLY, CDR2 FYNNEI. The CDR3 loop spans 16 amino acids. V was clipped by 4 bases and J by 5 bases; unmatched bases: 13. This sequence originates from a man aged 25-45 years in good health. The sequenced sample was naive CD4+ T cells sorted from blood. Subset reported: CD45RA+ positively selected. The gene calls are TRBV2 and TRBJ2-7, with 8 bases fitting TRBD1. CDR3 sequence (DNA): TGTGCCAGCAGTGGGCCCGGACAGGGTGGAGTCCACGAGCAGTACTTC. This translates into CASSGPGQGGVHEQYF. Filled out from reference TRBV2 and TRBJ2-7, the complete variable domain reads EPEVTQTPSHQVTQMGQEVILRCVPISNHLYFYWYRQILGQKVEFLVSFYNNEISEKSEIFDDQFSVERPDGSNFTLKIRSTKLEDSAMYFCASSGPGQGGVHEQYFGPGTRLTVT.